A selection of T cell receptor beta chains follows, all from one sample in a study of blood T cell repertoires in COVID-19. Here immunoSEQ multiplex PCR was the method, and the copy in TCRdb shows in-frame clones only, minus some. The table has about 350,000 clones, roughly 87% seen once. Specimen: peripheral blood. Receptors were obtained from a man aged 25 to 40 with COVID-19, enrolled during active disease. CDR3s include the opening cysteine and the closing phenylalanine or tryptophan. The D gene is left open where the match is weak. Part of the rows lack a size; the others show once, few, many or a class for expanded clones.

TRBV19	13	TRBJ2-3	.	.	CASSRFWSDTQYF	TGTGCCAGTAGCCGGTTTTGGTCAGATACGCAGTATTTT
TRBV14	12	TRBJ2-5	.	.	CASSLLIGTQYF	TGTGCCAGCAGCCTTCTAATTGGGACCCAGTACTTC
TRBV5-1	12	TRBJ1-2	.	.	CASSVEGDGYTF	TGCGCCAGCAGCGTGGAGGGAGATGGCTACACCTTC
TRBV9	15	TRBJ1-5	few	.	CASSVGQGTDQPQHF	TGTGCCAGCAGCGTAGGTCAGGGTACGGATCAGCCCCAGCATTTT
TRBV13	16	TRBJ1-2	.	TRBD1	CASSLLSRTGNYGYTF	TGTGCCAGCAGCTTACTATCCAGGACAGGGAACTATGGCTACACCTTC
TRBV18	16	TRBJ1-2	.	TRBD1	CASSPETGGTIYGYTF	TGTGCCAGCTCACCGGAGACAGGGGGCACGATCTATGGCTACACCTTC
TRBV28	13	TRBJ2-7	.	.	CASSPGHSYEQYF	TGTGCCAGCAGTCCGGGACATTCCTACGAGCAGTACTTC
TRBV24-1	16	TRBJ2-1	.	.	CATSDLQSVESNEQFF	TGTGCCACCAGTGATTTGCAGAGCGTCGAGTCCAATGAGCAGTTCTTC
TRBV4-3	15	TRBJ2-2	.	TRBD1	CASSPGTANTGELFF	TGCGCCAGCAGCCCCGGGACAGCCAACACCGGGGAGCTGTTTTTT
TRBV3-1/TRBV3-2	11	TRBJ2-7	.	.	CASSSREKQYF	TGTGCCAGCAGCTCCCGGGAGAAGCAGTACTTC
TRBV10-3	17	TRBJ1-3	.	TRBD1	CAISSYAGTGKGNTIYF	TGTGCCATCAGTTCTTACGCCGGGACAGGGAAGGGAAACACCATATATTTT
TRBV3-1/TRBV3-2	16	TRBJ2-3	.	.	CASSQPQGSRTDTQYF	TGTGCCAGCAGCCAACCACAGGGATCTCGCACAGATACGCAGTATTTT
TRBV19	14	TRBJ2-3	.	TRBD2	CASSLAGGPDTQYF	TGTGCCAGTAGTCTAGCGGGAGGGCCGGATACGCAGTATTTT
TRBV28	15	TRBJ1-5	.	TRBD1	CASSIYRGSNQPQHF	TGTGCCAGCAGTATCTACAGGGGGAGCAATCAGCCCCAGCATTTT
TRBV27	17	TRBJ2-3	.	TRBD1	CASSFWDRGLSTDTQYF	TGTGCCAGCAGTTTTTGGGACAGGGGGCTCAGCACAGATACGCAGTATTTT
TRBV6-5	14	TRBJ2-3	.	.	CASSYSASLDTQYF	TGTGCCAGCAGTTACTCGGCTAGTTTGGATACGCAGTATTTT
TRBV6-5	13	TRBJ2-7	.	.	CASSSSSAYEQYF	TGTGCCAGCAGTTCCTCGTCGGCCTACGAGCAGTACTTC
TRBV7-9	15	TRBJ2-7	once	.	CASSLGQTGSYEQYF	TGTGCCAGCAGCTTAGGACAGACGGGTTCCTACGAGCAGTACTTC
TRBV27	13	TRBJ1-4	.	.	CASRERRDEKLFF	TGTGCCAGCAGGGAAAGGCGGGATGAAAAACTGTTTTTT
TRBV29-1	15	TRBJ1-2	once	TRBD1	CSSWTGGLPLYGYTF	TGCAGCTCCTGGACAGGGGGCCTTCCCCTCTATGGCTACACCTTC
TRBV19	16	TRBJ2-3	.	.	CASSIVQGGGTDTQYF	TGTGCCAGTAGTATAGTGCAGGGGGGCGGCACAGATACGCAGTATTTT
TRBV3-1/TRBV3-2	19	TRBJ1-5	.	TRBD1	CASSQDPPGQALSNQPQHF	TGTGCCAGCAGCCAAGATCCACCCGGACAGGCACTTAGCAATCAGCCCCAGCATTTT
TRBV25-1	13	TRBJ2-7	.	.	CASSEAGAREQYF	TGTGCCAGCAGTGAGGCGGGGGCGAGGGAGCAGTACTTC
TRBV30	14	TRBJ1-5	.	.	CAWSVGNPGQPQHF	TGTGCCTGGAGTGTCGGGAACCCGGGTCAGCCCCAGCATTTT
TRBV27	15	TRBJ1-4	.	TRBD1	CASSLEGAGNEKLFF	TGTGCCAGCAGTTTAGAGGGGGCTGGTAATGAAAAACTGTTTTTT
TRBV9	13	TRBJ2-7	once	.	CASSPGQGGEQYF	TGTGCCAGCAGCCCCGGGCAGGGGGGCGAGCAGTACTTC
TRBV28	14	TRBJ2-7	.	.	CASSFAGSTHEQYF	TGTGCCAGCAGTTTTGCCGGGAGTACCCACGAGCAGTACTTC
TRBV11-3	15	TRBJ2-1	.	TRBD1	CASSQHGTDYNEQFF	TGTGCCAGCAGTCAGCACGGGACAGACTACAATGAGCAGTTCTTC
TRBV3-1/TRBV3-2	15	TRBJ2-1	.	.	CASRKQESSYNEQFF	TGTGCCAGCAGAAAACAGGAGAGCTCCTACAATGAGCAGTTCTTC
TRBV7-2	11	TRBJ2-7	.	.	CASSARGALAF	TGTGCCAGCAGCGCCCGGGGTGCCCTTGCCTTC
TRBV15	14	TRBJ2-7	.	.	CATSDSFYPYEQYF	TGTGCCACCAGCGACAGCTTTTACCCCTACGAGCAGTACTTC
TRBV27	14	TRBJ2-7	.	TRBD2	CASSFSSGRIEQYF	TGTGCCAGCAGTTTCTCTAGCGGGAGGATTGAGCAGTACTTC
TRBV7-3	15	TRBJ2-5	.	.	CASSFTGGMGETQYF	TGTGCCAGCAGCTTTACCGGGGGAATGGGAGAGACCCAGTACTTC
TRBV5-1	14	TRBJ1-2	once	.	CASSPQGLSYGYTF	TGCGCCAGCAGCCCCCAGGGACTCAGCTATGGCTACACCTTC
TRBV9	19	TRBJ2-3	.	.	CASSVAEGRGYFSTDTQYF	TGTGCCAGCAGCGTAGCTGAGGGTAGGGGGTACTTTAGCACAGATACGCAGTATTTT
TRBV28	14	TRBJ1-4	.	TRBD1	CASIERQGHAKLFF	TGTGCCAGCATCGAAAGACAGGGGCACGCAAAACTGTTTTTT
TRBV13	15	TRBJ2-5	.	.	CASSTTSTGTETQYF	TGTGCCAGCAGCACCACGTCCACAGGGACGGAGACCCAGTACTTC
TRBV19	15	TRBJ1-5	.	.	CASSLRQTSNQPQHF	TGTGCCAGTAGTCTGCGACAAACTAGCAATCAGCCCCAGCATTTT
TRBV4-3	15	TRBJ1-5	.	.	CASSQVAGVNQPQHF	TGCGCCAGCAGCCAAGTCGCGGGAGTCAATCAGCCCCAGCATTTT
TRBV2	12	TRBJ2-7	.	.	CASIRDNYEQYF	TGTGCCAGCATTAGGGACAACTACGAGCAGTACTTC
TRBV12-5	14	TRBJ1-1	.	.	CASDKGQSNTEAFF	TGTGCTAGTGATAAAGGACAGTCGAACACTGAAGCTTTCTTT
TRBV29-1	12	TRBJ1-1	.	.	CSVKPDSPGAFF	TGCAGCGTTAAACCGGACAGTCCGGGGGCTTTCTTT
TRBV5-4	16	TRBJ1-5	.	TRBD1	CASSVTGTGDNQPQHF	TGTGCCAGCAGCGTTACCGGGACAGGGGATAATCAGCCCCAGCATTTT
TRBV11-2	19	TRBJ2-1	few	TRBD2	CASSFPRGVGRESGNEQFF	TGTGCCAGCAGCTTCCCGAGAGGGGTTGGGCGGGAGAGCGGCAATGAGCAGTTCTTC
TRBV28	14	TRBJ1-6	.	.	CASTVSLAGSPLHF	TGTGCCAGCACGGTCTCCCTAGCTGGTTCACCCCTCCACTTT
TRBV5-6	15	TRBJ1-1	.	.	CASSLERTDFPEAFF	TGTGCCAGCAGCTTGGAACGGACAGACTTCCCTGAAGCTTTCTTT
TRBV7-2	13	TRBJ1-5	.	.	CASSPGGNQPQHF	TGTGCCAGCAGCCCTGGGGGGAATCAGCCCCAGCATTTT
TRBV15	14	TRBJ1-2	.	.	CATSTFLDRNGYTF	TGTGCCACCAGCACCTTTTTGGACAGAAATGGCTACACCTTC
TRBV9	16	TRBJ2-5	.	TRBD2	CASSVAGGGLRETQYF	TGTGCCAGCAGCGTAGCCGGGGGAGGGTTAAGAGAGACCCAGTACTTC
TRBV7-2	12	TRBJ2-1	.	TRBD2	CASSPAGGSKFF	TGTGCCAGCAGCCCCGCGGGGGGGTCGAAGTTCTTC
TRBV19	14	TRBJ1-2	.	.	CASSIRTANYGYTF	TGTGCCAGTAGTATACGGACAGCTAACTATGGCTACACCTTC
TRBV10-3	13	TRBJ1-5	.	TRBD1	CATTGGYNQPQHF	TGTGCCACCACAGGGGGATACAATCAGCCCCAGCATTTT
TRBV28	12	TRBJ1-5	few	.	CASWPGDQPQHF	TGTGCCAGTTGGCCAGGGGATCAGCCCCAGCATTTT
TRBV28	16	TRBJ1-3	.	.	CASSLTGTLSGNTIYF	TGTGCCAGCAGTTTAACAGGGACCCTCTCTGGAAACACCATATATTTT
TRBV7-2	14	TRBJ2-1	.	.	CASSLAQGHNEQFF	TGTGCCAGCAGCTTAGCACAGGGTCACAATGAGCAGTTCTTC